A single sample is the source of the 9 T cell receptor beta chains below, sequenced in a study of blood T cell repertoires in COVID-19. The data were produced by immunoSEQ multiplex PCR, yet TCRdb's version contains in-frame clones alone and is incomplete. The table has roughly 240,000 clones, about 80% seen once. Sequenced sample: PBMCs or T cells enriched from blood (not recorded which). The source is a woman between 40 and 55 years old who had been exposed to COVID-19.

This clone was picked up one time. The chain couples TRBV19 to TRBJ1-4; 7 positions match TRBD1. V gave up 7 bases and J gave up 3 bases; unmatched junction bases: 11. Germline CDR1 LNHDA, CDR2 SQIVND (reference sequence). The CDR3 loop spans 16 amino acids. CDR3: CASTTGGGWANEKLFF. In DNA, the CDR3 is TGTGCCAGTACCACGGGAGGGGGCTGGGCTAATGAAAAACTGTTTTTT.

This clone was recorded only once. The chain has TRBV21-1 and TRBJ2-7; TRBD2 reflects the table's D call only, with no check against the DNA. TRBV21-1 has pseudogene status. CDR3 length: 15 amino acids. The CDR3 is CASTICGTPDYEQYF. CDR3 bases: TGTGCCAGCACCATATGCGGGACCCCCGACTACGAGCAGTACTTC.

The chain employs TRBV4-2 and TRBJ2-1, with 15 positions matching TRBD2. V trimming: 1 base; J trimming: 7 bases; junction bases outside the gene matches: 5. CDR1 is LGHNA, CDR2 YNFKEQ, per germline. The CDR3 extends over 17 amino acids. The CDR3 spells CASSQGGLAGGENEQFF. As DNA, the CDR3 is TGTGCCAGCAGCCAAGGCGGACTAGCGGGGGGGGAGAATGAGCAGTTCTTC.

The chain couples TRBV2 to TRBJ1-2, with D possibly matching TRBD1 (5 bases). CDR3 length: 14 amino acids. The V end was cut by 3 bases, the J end by 4 bases, with 12 bases between. In germline, CDR1 is SNHLY, CDR2 FYNNEI. The chain's CDR3 is CASSDGGLGYGYTF. The CDR3, as DNA: TGTGCCAGCAGTGACGGGGGATTAGGCTATGGCTACACCTTC.

The chain recombines TRBV11-2 with TRBJ1-1, with D hard to call. The CDR3 extends over 13 amino acids. V dropped 0 bases and J dropped 5 bases, with 7 bases sitting between them. Germline V gene data show CDR1 as SGHAT and CDR2 as FQNNGV. DNA of the CDR3: TGTGCCAGCAGCTTAGATACGGGAACTGAAGCTTTCTTT. Translated: CASSLDTGTEAFF.

The chain combines TRBV28 with TRBJ1-2, with unresolved D. The CDR3 spans 12 residues. V lost 2 bases and J 6 bases, leaving 7 bases between the germline ends. Germline V gene lookup returns CDR1 MDHEN and CDR2 SYDVKM. The CDR3 protein is CASSLRRNGYTF. The CDR3 DNA sequence: TGTGCCAGCAGTTTAAGGCGGAATGGCTACACCTTC.

This clone was observed a few times. The chain combines TRBV3-1 (or the pseudogene TRBV3-2) with TRBJ2-1, with 11 bases that match TRBD1. CDR3 size: 15 residues. CDR1 and CDR2 from the germline V gene are LGHDT and YNNKEL (reference sequence). Trimming removed 1 base from V and 6 bases from J; junction bases left unmatched: 2. CDR3 in DNA: TGTGCCAGCAGCCAAGGGGGACAGGGGGTCAATGAGCAGTTCTTC. Residues: CASSQGGQGVNEQFF.

The chain uses TRBV10-3 and TRBJ1-5; 7 nucleotides align to TRBD1. Looked up from germline, CDR1 is ENHRY and CDR2 is SYGVKD. The CDR3 extends over 13 amino acids. J gave up 6 bases and V 10 bases, and 9 bases lay outside the gene matches. CDR3 residues: CATQDDRAQPQHF. CDR3 in DNA: TGTGCCACCCAAGATGACAGGGCTCAGCCCCAGCATTTT.

This chain joins TRBV7-2 and TRBJ2-3; D is ambiguous. Germline-derived CDR1 and CDR2 are SGHTA and FQGNSA. Between the trimmed V and J ends, which lost 5 bases and 0 bases, there was a span of 9 bases. This CDR3 has 14 amino acids. CDR3 bases: TGTGCCAGCAGCGGAGCGTCTAGCACAGATACGCAGTATTTT. It is translated as CASSGASSTDTQYF. The whole variable domain, filled in from reference TRBV7-2 and TRBJ2-3, reads GAGVSQSPSNKVTEKGKDVELRCDPISGHTALYWYRQSLGQGLEFLIYFQGNSAPDKSGLPSDRFSAERTGGSVSTLTIQRTQQEDSAVYLCASSGASSTDTQYFGPGTRLTVL.